Below, 17 T cell receptor beta chains from the same sample are listed, as sequenced in a study of blood T cell repertoires in COVID-19. Repertoires were generated with immunoSEQ multiplex PCR, while TCRdb's copy carries only in-frame clones and drops some. This table has some 45,000 clones, around nine tenths appearing once. The sequenced material came from peripheral blood. Every receptor here comes from a human donor with active COVID-19. The donor label of this sample is uncertain.

V usage is TRBV5-1 and J usage is TRBJ2-7; the D is unclear. The V gene lost 0 bases and the J gene lost 0 bases, with 10 bases spanning the gap. The length of the CDR3 is 15 residues. In germline, CDR1 is SGHRS, CDR2 YFSETQ. For the CDR3, the DNA is TGCGCCAGCAGCTTGGACCCTGACATCTCCTACGAGCAGTACTTC. This gives the protein CASSLDPDISYEQYF.

The chain joins TRBV9 to TRBJ2-7; no clear D. Germline V gene sequence: CDR1 SGDLS, CDR2 YYNGEE. The CDR3 has 15 amino acids. Trimming took 0 bases from V and 3 from J, leaving 13 bases between them. CDR3 protein: CASSVAETSLYEQYF. As DNA, the CDR3 is TGTGCCAGCAGCGTAGCTGAGACATCCCTCTACGAGCAGTACTTC.

The chain links TRBV6-5 to TRBJ2-3; D is undetermined. The V end was cut by 8 bases, the J end by 0 bases, with 9 bases between. The CDR3 runs to 13 residues. Germline CDR1 reads MNHEY; CDR2 reads SVGAGI. The CDR3 DNA reads TGTGCCAGCCGGTCTCTTAGCACAGATACGCAGTATTTT. It yields the protein CASRSLSTDTQYF.

The genes are TRBV19 and TRBJ1-5, with 10 bases fitting TRBD1. Germline V gene data show CDR1 as LNHDA and CDR2 as SQIVND (reference sequence). V lost 2 bases and J lost 6; bases outside the gene matches: 10. The CDR3 extends over 17 amino acids. The CDR3 here is CASSISNWDRGAQPQHF. In DNA, the CDR3 is TGTGCCAGTAGTATATCCAACTGGGACAGGGGAGCTCAGCCCCAGCATTTT.

This clone was seen just once. V and J are TRBV30 and TRBJ1-1; D is unresolved. V lost 3 bases to trimming and J lost 4 bases, with 12 bases between them. The CDR3 contains 13 residues. The germline V gene has CDR1 GTSNPN and CDR2 SVGIG (reference sequence). The DNA of the CDR3 is TGTGCCTGGAGAGGAGGAAGAGGCACTGAAGCTTTCTTT. Its protein is CAWRGGRGTEAFF.

This rearrangement joins TRBV9 to TRBJ1-4; no definite D call. Germline V lookup: CDR1 SGDLS, CDR2 YYNGEE. CDR3 length equals 15 residues. The V and J ends lost 3 bases and 0 bases respectively, with 9 bases between them. For the CDR3, the DNA is TGTGCCAGCAGCGCCCTGCCAGCAACTAATGAAAAACTGTTTTTT. Translating gives CASSALPATNEKLFF.

The chain joins TRBV4-1 to TRBJ1-5; D not resolved. V was clipped by 0 bases and J by 4 bases, with 7 bases between them. The CDR3 is made up of 14 amino acids. Germline assignment: CDR1 MGHRA and CDR2 YSYEKL. CDR3 nucleotide sequence: TGCGCCAGCAGCCAAGATCGGGGAAATCAGCCCCAGCATTTT. Encoded protein: CASSQDRGNQPQHF.

The chain recombines TRBV24-1 with TRBJ1-2; TRBD1 is a possible D gene (6 bases). Trimming stripped 4 bases from V and 8 bases from J, with 10 bases between. The CDR3 is made up of 12 amino acids. Germline values: CDR1 KGHDR, CDR2 SFDVKD. The CDR3 protein is CATSEITGGYTF. The CDR3 DNA reads TGTGCCACCAGTGAGATAACAGGGGGCTACACCTTC.

This chain uses TRBV28 with TRBJ2-3; 7 nucleotides align to TRBD2. Looked up from germline, CDR1 is MDHEN and CDR2 is SYDVKM. This CDR3 contains 15 residues. The V segment lost 3 bases and the J segment 4 bases; nucleotides outside the gene matches: 7. Written as DNA, the CDR3 is TGTGCCAGCAGTTTCTTGGCGGGAGCGGCAGATACGCAGTATTTT. Translated: CASSFLAGAADTQYF.

This clone appeared once. The J gene is TRBJ2-7, the V gene TRBV3-1 (or the pseudogene TRBV3-2), with D possibly being TRBD1 (5 bases). The CDR3 contains 12 residues. Germline V gene lookup returns CDR1 LGHDT and CDR2 YNNKEL (reference sequence). With 4 bases removed from V and 7 bases from J, the gap between germline ends came to 11 bases. The chain's CDR3 is CASSLRAGEQYF. The DNA for the CDR3 is TGTGCCAGCAGCCTCAGAGCAGGGGAGCAGTACTTC.

J is TRBJ2-3 and V is TRBV4-1; D is unclear. Germline CDR1 MGHRA, CDR2 YSYEKL. The CDR3 has 15 residues. V gave up 2 bases and J gave up 5 bases, with 14 bases separating them. This CDR3 is CASSQRSGRGDTQYF. As DNA, the CDR3 is TGCGCCAGCAGCCAACGATCCGGTCGTGGAGATACGCAGTATTTT.

This chain links TRBV6-5 with TRBJ1-3; D unclear. The CDR3 sequence is 15 residues long. V gave up 0 bases and J gave up 2 bases, with 8 bases separating them. Germline CDR1 and CDR2: MNHEY and SVGAGI. The CDR3, as DNA: TGTGCCAGCAGTTACTCGGGAGGAGCTGGAAACACCATATATTTT. Amino acid sequence: CASSYSGGAGNTIYF.

The CDR3 is CASSPGPRGNEQFF. The CDR3 nucleotides read TGTGCCAGCAGTCCCGGGCCCAGGGGCAATGAGCAGTTCTTC. The genes are TRBV6-2 or TRBV6-3 and TRBJ2-1; the D gene is possibly TRBD1 (6 bases). In germline, CDR1 is MNHEY, CDR2 SVGEGT. This CDR3 has 14 residues. The ends were cut back, 5 bases at V and 6 bases at J, with 14 bases in the middle.

This clone was observed a few times. This chain joins TRBV5-1 and TRBJ2-7; 12 positions match TRBD2. Germline CDR1 reads SGHRS; CDR2 reads YFSETQ. Trimming removed 5 bases from V and 5 bases from J; junction bases left unmatched: 8. The CDR3 loop spans 15 amino acids. The CDR3 region has the DNA TGCGCCAGCAGTAAGACTAGCGGGAGCTTCCACGAGCAGTACTTC. Protein sequence: CASSKTSGSFHEQYF.

The J gene is TRBJ2-7, the V gene TRBV7-3; possible D gene TRBD1, 5 bases. Germline V gene data show CDR1 as SGHTA and CDR2 as FQGTGA. CDR3 length equals 14 residues. V was shortened by 4 bases and J by 2 bases, with 12 bases between the two germline ends. CDR3 loop: CASSSYRKPYEQYF. The CDR3 DNA reads as TGTGCCAGCAGCTCCTACAGGAAACCCTACGAGCAGTACTTC. Looking up the rest from reference TRBV7-3 and TRBJ2-7 gives the full variable domain: GAGVSQTPSNKVTEKGKYVELRCDPISGHTALYWYRQSLGQGPEFLIYFQGTGAADDSGLPNDRFFAVRPEGSVSTLKIQRTERGDSAVYLCASSSYRKPYEQYFGPGTRLTVT.

The chain has TRBV4-1 and TRBJ1-5, with 11 bases lining up with TRBD1. CDR3 length: 17 residues. The germline CDR1 and CDR2 sequences are MGHRA and YSYEKL. V lost 5 bases, J lost 0 bases, and 6 bases stayed unmatched. CDR3 region: CASSSGTGGYSNQPQHF. CDR3 DNA: TGCGCCAGCAGCTCCGGGACAGGGGGTTATAGCAATCAGCCCCAGCATTTT.

The table lists this clone with a few counts. V is TRBV20-1 and J is TRBJ2-7; TRBD2 matches at 9 bases. The germline V gene has CDR1 DFQATT and CDR2 SNEGSKA (reference sequence). CDR3 length: 16 amino acids. Germline trimming cut 3 bases from V and 0 bases from J; bases unmatched to any gene: 9. DNA of the CDR3: TGCAGTGCTAGTTCCTCTAGCGGGACTTTCTCCTACGAGCAGTACTTC. Translating gives CSASSSSGTFSYEQYF.